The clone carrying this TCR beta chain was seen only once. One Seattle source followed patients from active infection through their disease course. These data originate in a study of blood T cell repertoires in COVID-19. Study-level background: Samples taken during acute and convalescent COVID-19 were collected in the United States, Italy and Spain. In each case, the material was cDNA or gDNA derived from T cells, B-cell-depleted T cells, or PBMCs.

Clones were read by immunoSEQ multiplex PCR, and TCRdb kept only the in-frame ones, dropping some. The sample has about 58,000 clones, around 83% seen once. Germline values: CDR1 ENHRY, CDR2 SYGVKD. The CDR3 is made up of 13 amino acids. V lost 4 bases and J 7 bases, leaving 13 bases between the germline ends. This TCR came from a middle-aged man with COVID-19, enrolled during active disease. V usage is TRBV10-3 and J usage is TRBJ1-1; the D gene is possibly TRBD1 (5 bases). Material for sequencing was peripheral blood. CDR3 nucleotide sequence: TGTGCCATCAGTGGAAGCAGGGATAATGAAGCTTTCTTT. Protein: CAISGSRDNEAFF.